Listed here are 10 T cell receptor beta chains from one sample, sequenced in a study of Graves' ophthalmopathy and Graves' hyperthyroidism. The study amplified TCR beta CDR3 regions using RNA transcripts. Scientists carried out first-round RT-PCR using HTBI primers and then a second-round multiplex PCR. TCRdb re-analysed the multiplex PCR reads in MiXCR, keeping a single row per CDR3 protein. This sample has some 210,000 distinct CDR3 sequences, with around 30% found just once. Sequencing input: peripheral blood. All receptors come from a man in his forties or fifties with Graves' ophthalmopathy.

This clonotype was counted at least ten times. This CDR3 reads CASSLGDSPLYEQYF. CDR3 nucleotide sequence: TGTGCCAGCAGTTTGGGGGACAGCCCTCTCTACGAGCAGTACTTC. The chain joins TRBV12-3 or TRBV12-4 to TRBJ2-7, with 7 bases identical to TRBD1. CDR3 length: 15 residues. Trimming cost V 3 bases and J 3 bases; bases outside gene matches: 8.

This clonotype was counted at least ten times. CDR3 sequence reads: CASSASGTTGETQYF. The CDR3 DNA follows: TGTGCCAGCAGCGCGAGCGGGACCACGGGAGAGACCCAGTACTTC. The genes are TRBV9 and TRBJ2-5; TRBD2 aligns across 7 bases. This CDR3 is 15 amino acids long. Germline V CDR1 and CDR2: SGDLS, YYNGEE. Trimming at V came to 3 bases and at J to 4 bases, leaving 9 bases not matched to a gene.

CDR3 nucleotides: TGTGCCAGCAGCTTAGCGGGGGCAGGTACCCGTCAAGAGACCCAGTACTTC. Amino acid sequence: CASSLAGAGTRQETQYF. The chain combines TRBV7-2 with TRBJ2-5, with D tentatively TRBD1 (6 bases). This CDR3 has 17 amino acids. The germline V gene encodes CDR1 SGHTA and CDR2 FQGNSA. V was shortened by 0 bases and J by 2 bases, with 16 bases between the two germline ends.

The J gene is TRBJ2-7, the V gene TRBV6-2 or TRBV6-3; D is ambiguous. This CDR3 comprises 14 residues. V was clipped by 2 bases and J by 1 base, with 9 bases between them. Germline CDR1 reads MNHEY; CDR2 reads SVGEGT. The CDR3 DNA follows: TGTGCCAGCAGTTACGTGACGGAGTCCTACGAGCAGTACTTC. It specifies CASSYVTESYEQYF.

This clonotype has at least ten counts. The chain has TRBV28 and TRBJ2-7, with 7 bases aligning to TRBD1. Germline-derived CDR1 and CDR2 are MDHEN and SYDVKM. Trimming cost V 5 bases and J 2 bases; bases outside gene matches: 6. The CDR3 totals 14 residues. CDR3 residues: CASSRQGTPYEQYF. The CDR3 region has the DNA TGTGCCAGCAGTAGACAGGGAACCCCCTACGAGCAGTACTTC. Together with reference TRBV28 and TRBJ2-7, the CDR3 gives the full variable domain: DVKVTQSSRYLVKRTGEKVFLECVQDMDHENMFWYRQDPGLGLRLIYFSYDVKMKEKGDIPEGYSVSREKKERFSLILESASTNQTSMYLCASSRQGTPYEQYFGPGTRLTVT.

This clonotype has ten or more counts. The chain recombines TRBV6-5 with TRBJ2-2; 10 bases line up with TRBD1. The V gene end was trimmed by 4 bases and the J gene end by 6 bases; junction bases not matched to a gene: 5. The CDR3 loop spans 15 amino acids. Germline V lookup: CDR1 MNHEY, CDR2 SVGAGI. The CDR3 here is CASSSGQGISGELFF. CDR3 DNA sequence: TGTGCCAGCAGTTCGGGACAGGGGATTTCCGGGGAGCTGTTTTTT.

In this sample, this clonotype turned up many times. The chain couples TRBV6-5 to TRBJ2-7, with 13 bases lining up with TRBD2. The CDR3 totals 15 residues. V gave up 4 bases and J gave up 6 bases; unmatched junction bases: 6. Looked up from germline, CDR1 is MNHEY and CDR2 is SVGAGI. CDR3 protein: CASSSGTSGKPEQYF. The CDR3 nucleotides read TGTGCCAGCAGTTCGGGGACTAGCGGGAAGCCCGAGCAGTACTTC.

This clonotype was seen at least ten times. V is TRBV12-3 or TRBV12-4 and J is TRBJ2-5, with TRBD2 as a possible D gene (6 bases). V was clipped by 3 bases and J by 0 bases, with 14 bases between them. The CDR3 runs to 16 residues. The DNA of the CDR3 is TGTGCCAGCAGTTTTTGGGTCGGAGGGGACCAAGAGACCCAGTACTTC. This encodes CASSFWVGGDQETQYF.

There are many counts of this clonotype. The chain recombines TRBV11-2 with TRBJ2-7; the match to TRBD2 covers 7 bases. The V gene's germline CDR1 is SGHAT and CDR2 FQNNGV. V lost 0 bases and J lost 2; bases outside the gene matches: 4. This CDR3 has 15 amino acids. The CDR3 coding sequence is TGTGCCAGCAGCTTAGAGGTAGCGGGTCCCTACGAGCAGTACTTC. This translates into CASSLEVAGPYEQYF.

This clonotype came up many times. This rearrangement joins TRBV6-2 or TRBV6-3 to TRBJ2-5; D ambiguous. The CDR3 spans 13 residues. Trimming removed 2 bases at V and 5 bases at J, with 9 bases between. The V gene's germline CDR1 is MNHEY and CDR2 SVGEGT. CDR3 nucleotide sequence: TGTGCCAGCAGTTACGCCGGCGCTGAGACCCAGTACTTC. It yields the protein CASSYAGAETQYF.